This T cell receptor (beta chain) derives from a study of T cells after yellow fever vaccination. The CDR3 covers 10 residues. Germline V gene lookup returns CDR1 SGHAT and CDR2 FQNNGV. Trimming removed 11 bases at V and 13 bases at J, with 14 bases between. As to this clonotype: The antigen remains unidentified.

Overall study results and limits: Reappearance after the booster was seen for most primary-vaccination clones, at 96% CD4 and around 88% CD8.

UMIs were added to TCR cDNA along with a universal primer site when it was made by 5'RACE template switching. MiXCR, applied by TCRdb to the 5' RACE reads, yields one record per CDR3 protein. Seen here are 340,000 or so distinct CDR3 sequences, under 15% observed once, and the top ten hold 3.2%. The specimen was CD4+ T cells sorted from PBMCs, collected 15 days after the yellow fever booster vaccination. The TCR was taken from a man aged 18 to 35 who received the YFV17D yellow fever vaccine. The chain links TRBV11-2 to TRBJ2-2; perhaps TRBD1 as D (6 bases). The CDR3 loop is CAGRTDGLFF. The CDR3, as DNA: TGTGCCGGCCGGACAGACGGGCTGTTTTTT.